This TCR beta chain is from a study of Ad26.COV2.S vaccination and SARS-CoV-2 variants (dated by TCRdb to the early 2020s). Looking at the study overall: Vaccine-arm donors came from COV1001, a multicentre, randomized, double-blind, placebo-controlled phase I-IIa trial of Ad26.COV2.S in healthy adults. Ad26.COV2.S was administered intramuscularly at a dose of 5x10^10 or 1x10^11 viral particles, either as one shot or as two shots given 56 days apart. TCRbeta repertoire sequencing served as the tool for gauging how specific and how broad the SARS-CoV-2-reactive T cell receptors were following Ad26.COV2.S vaccination. A total of about 30 samples were included in the TCR-sequenced set, comprising roughly 19 Ad26.COV2.S vaccine recipients, 5 placebo recipients and 8 SARS-CoV-2 convalescent individuals. Trial participants were randomized into five groups of five, in which low-dose or high-dose Ad26.COV2.S was given once or twice, or placebo was given on both occasions. Blinding of investigators to trial group allocation was maintained during experiments and outcome assessment.

Interpreted using the paper, the treatment or condition label stands for: 15 to 20 received Ad26.COV2.S at low or high dose, single or two shots; a few received placebo; per-sample allocation not given. For vaccine and placebo recipients, repertoires were sequenced using samples collected on day 63 after the first injection. Between 29 July and 7 August 2020, Cohort 1b enrolled approximately 26 adults aged 18-55 years at one site in Boston, USA. Ad26.COV2.S was a replication-incompetent adenovirus type 26 vector that expressed a prefusion-stabilized SARS-CoV-2 spike protein derived from the original Wuhan strain. V loses 7 bases of germline sequence and J loses 3 bases, and the interval between the two ends is 21 bases. CDR1 and CDR2 (GTSNPN, SVGIG) derive from the germline V gene (reference sequence). Reading from cysteine to phenylalanine, the CDR3 counts 16 amino acids. Only the CDR3 region is kept as DNA, spanning 48 bases read in frame from base 1.

TCRbeta CDR3 regions were sequenced with the immunoSEQ Assay. After extraction, genomic DNA underwent amplification by bias-controlled multiplex PCR, followed by high-throughput sequencing. Per the authors' processing: Collapsing and filtering of sequences were performed to quantify the absolute abundance of each unique TCRbeta CDR3 region. T cell fraction was estimated by normalizing TCRbeta template counts to usable DNA, with usable DNA measured through amplification of reference genes found in all nucleated cells. Repertoire TCRs were annotated as SARS-CoV-2-specific by exact matching of V gene, CDR3 amino acid sequence and J gene to a known reactive TCR set. The reference SARS-CoV-2 TCR set came from MIRA and was filtered for enrichment in COVID-19-positive ImmuneCODE repertoires, removing public or cross-reactive TCRs. Drawing on the MIRA antigens, annotated TCRs were analysed further at the level of specific ORF or position within ORF. Breadth was defined as the number of annotated unique rearrangements divided by the total number of unique productive rearrangements, and depth was defined as the summed frequency of the annotated unique rearrangements. TCR breadth was compared between groups using two-sided Wilcoxon rank-sum tests. The table was pulled from immuneACCESS by TCRdb, which kept in-frame rearrangements only. Such tables lose some clones; where checked, under half of the loss comes from unresolved V genes, and the rest has no known cause. The D gene and trimming were derived from the DNA, and the V and J assignments and clone size from that table. The sample yields 430,000 or so clones; more than 80% were counted once. Of the sample, roughly an eighth falls within the top ten clones.

Broad study findings and their caveats: Vaccine and placebo recipients had similar non-spike TCR breadth, a finding consistent with the vaccine containing only spike. It was noted by the authors that total T cell responses may have been underestimated by the TCR breadth and depth analyses. The study lacked the statistical power to compare responses across vaccine doses or regimens. Higher spike-specific TCR breadth was observed in Ad26.COV2.S recipients than in placebo recipients (P = 0.0014). After vaccination, substantial breadth of spike-specific CD8+ and CD4+ T cell responses was reported.

To note about this clone: The target of this receptor is not known. No base quality information exists; no much larger clone differs at one position.

The receptor comes from a person aged 18 to 59 who received the Ad26.COV2.S COVID-19 vaccine or a placebo. The input for sequencing was peripheral blood, taken in a trial of Ad26.COV2.S vaccine versus placebo. This sequence uses TRBV30 and TRBJ2-2; the D call is possibly TRBD1 or TRBD2, each sharing 5 bases. The encoded CDR3 is CASDSRGTRDTGELFF. The DNA is as follows: TGTGCCTCGGACTCAAGAGGGACCCGAGACACCGGGGAGCTGTTTTTT.